This TCR beta chain originates from a study of T cells in Graves' hyperthyroidism and ophthalmopathy. Trimming removed 2 bases from V and 4 bases from J, with 15 bases in between. This CDR3 comprises 14 residues. Germline V gene lookup returns CDR1 SQVTM and CDR2 ANQGSEA. TCR beta CDR3 regions were amplified from RNA. TCR CDR3 regions were first amplified by RT-PCR with HTBI primers. MiXCR, run by TCRdb on the multiplex PCR reads, gives a single entry per CDR3 protein. The data show hundreds of thousands of distinct CDR3 sequences, around 15% seen once. This receptor was obtained from a woman under 30 with Graves' hyperthyroidism. The sequencing input was blood. The J gene is TRBJ2-7, the V gene TRBV29-1; TRBD1 or TRBD2 may be the D gene (5 bases each). As DNA, the CDR3 is TGCAGCGTTGAAAGTCAGGGAACGGGGTACGAGCAGTACTTC. It yields the protein CSVESQGTGYEQYF.